This T cell receptor (beta chain) was found in a study of blood T cells in healthy people across ages. Concerning this clonotype: The antigen is not known.

The CDR3 has 17 amino acids. The germline V gene has CDR1 MNHNY and CDR2 SVGAGI (reference sequence). Trimming cost V 0 bases and J 5 bases, with 18 bases left between them. They isolated at least 6 million PBMCs from each sample. The amount of total RNA extracted per sample was at least 6 micrograms. Whole-study results and caveats: Older age went with lower TCR beta diversity per million T cells, in a roughly linear way.

Next came a second PCR, run for about 6 to 12 cycles, which used a sample-barcoded 5' primer along with a J-beta primer mix. Using its own MiXCR run on the 5' RACE reads, TCRdb lists one record per CDR3 protein. The data hold about 1.8 million distinct CDR3 sequences, with 49% observed a single time. This receptor was taken from a woman aged 40 to 50 in good health. This chain links TRBV6-6 with TRBJ2-3, with D hard to call. Sequences were obtained from blood. CDR3 amino acids: CASSYSTATYSRDTQYF. In DNA form, the CDR3 reads TGTGCCAGCAGTTACTCGACGGCCACCTACTCGAGAGATACGCAGTATTTT.